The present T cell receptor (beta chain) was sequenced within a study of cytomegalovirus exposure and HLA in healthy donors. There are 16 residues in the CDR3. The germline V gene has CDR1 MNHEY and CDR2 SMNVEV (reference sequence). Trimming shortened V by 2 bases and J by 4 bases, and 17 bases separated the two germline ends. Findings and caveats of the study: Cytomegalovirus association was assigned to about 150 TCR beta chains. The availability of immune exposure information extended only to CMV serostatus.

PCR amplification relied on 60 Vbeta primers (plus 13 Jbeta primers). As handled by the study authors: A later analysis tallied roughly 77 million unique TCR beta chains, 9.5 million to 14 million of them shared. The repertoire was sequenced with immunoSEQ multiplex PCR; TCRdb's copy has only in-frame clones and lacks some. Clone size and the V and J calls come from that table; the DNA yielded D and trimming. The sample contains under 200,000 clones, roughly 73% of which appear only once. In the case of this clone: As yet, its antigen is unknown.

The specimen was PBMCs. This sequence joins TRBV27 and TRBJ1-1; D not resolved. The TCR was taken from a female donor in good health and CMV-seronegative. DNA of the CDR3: TGTGCCAGCAGTTTAGTCGCCAGGTTCGGGGTCACTGAAGCTTTCTTT. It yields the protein CASSLVARFGVTEAFF.